This T cell receptor (beta chain) was profiled in a study of cytomegalovirus exposure and HLA in healthy donors. The PCR ran on 60 Vbeta and 13 Jbeta primers. Clones were sequenced by immunoSEQ multiplex PCR, and TCRdb holds only the in-frame ones, with some missing. Seen here are nearly 300,000 clones, 75% to 90% observed once, and the top ten hold less than 4%. The ends were cut back, 0 bases at V and 6 bases at J, with 23 bases in the middle. CDR3 size: 19 residues. CDR1 and CDR2 (germline): SGHTA, FQGNSA. Everyone who donated was a healthy bone marrow donor. Note on this clone: The antigen is undetermined.

The study's findings and limits: Later analysis associated a missense DCLRE1C variant with TCR beta V- and J-gene trimming. TCR beta chains associated with HLA were, in a later analysis, more clonally expanded than equally common others.

This chain links TRBV7-2 with TRBJ2-2; D is perhaps TRBD2 (9 bases). The sequence derives from a man between 35 and 55 years old in good health and CMV-seropositive. The sample taken for sequencing was PBMCs. CDR3 sequence: CASSLAQGALAGLAGELFF. The CDR3 DNA reads TGTGCCAGCAGCTTAGCTCAGGGGGCTCTAGCGGGATTGGCCGGGGAGCTGTTTTTT.